This TCR beta chain was sequenced for a study of T cell responses to AZD1222 COVID-19 vaccine. The repertoire was sequenced with immunoSEQ multiplex PCR; TCRdb's copy has only in-frame clones and lacks some. The repertoire includes fewer than 130,000 clones, 65% to 85% of them detected once, and roughly 4.8% sits in the top ten. Study results and limitations: Two AZD1222 administrations were followed by greater Spike-specific TCR breadth and depth.

The length of the CDR3 is 15 residues. The germline CDR1 and CDR2 sequences are GTSNPN and SVGIG (reference sequence). Trimming took off 0 bases at V and 6 bases at J, with 15 bases between the two ends. Remarks on this clone: The antigen is not known.

This clonotype was sampled from an adult in good health. V is TRBV30 and J is TRBJ2-1; TRBD1 is a possible D gene (5 bases). This specimen was peripheral blood, taken on day 0 of AZD1222 vaccination. The CDR3 region is CAWSVPFRQTNEQFF. CDR3 in DNA: TGTGCCTGGAGTGTACCCTTCCGACAGACCAATGAGCAGTTCTTC.